This entry lists 14 T cell receptor beta chains sequenced from one sample in a study of beta chain features in type 1 diabetes. These receptors lack a known antigen. Since all of the isolated RNA was reverse transcribed, expressed TCRB transcripts were what got sequenced. Method: immunoSEQ multiplex PCR; TCRdb's copy keeps in-frame clones and lacks some. The table lists 250,000 to 350,000 clones, around an eighth of them singletons, with approximately 0.015% in the top ten. Study results and limitations: Across all four CD4+ subsets, people with type 1 diabetes showed modestly shorter TCRB CDR3s.

The specimen sequenced was naive CD4+ T cells from blood. These receptors all stem from a man aged 25-40 years with type 1 diabetes.

This chain joins TRBV7-3 and TRBJ2-2, with 12 bases that match TRBD1. V was pared by 3 bases and J by 3 bases, with 8 bases of the junction left unmatched. The CDR3 totals 18 residues. Germline V gene data show CDR1 as SGHTA and CDR2 as FQGTGA. CDR3 in amino acids: CASSFYGTGGGDTGELFF. For the CDR3, the DNA is TGTGCCAGCAGCTTTTACGGGACAGGGGGCGGTGACACCGGGGAGCTGTTTTTT.

The sample holds a few counts of this clone. The chain couples TRBV28 to TRBJ2-7; unclear D gene. V was clipped by 7 bases and J by 3 bases, with 10 bases between them. This CDR3 comprises 12 residues. Germline V gene data show CDR1 as MDHEN and CDR2 as SYDVKM. The CDR3 loop is CASTRPLYEQYF. CDR3 sequence (DNA): TGTGCCAGCACGCGGCCGCTCTACGAGCAGTACTTC.

The J gene is TRBJ1-3, the V gene TRBV9; D gene unclear. The V end lost 0 bases, the J end lost 0 bases, and 7 bases lay between the germline ends. This CDR3 has 15 amino acids. Germline V gene data show CDR1 as SGDLS and CDR2 as YYNGEE. CDR3 loop: CASSVDTVSGNTIYF. The CDR3 DNA reads TGTGCCAGCAGCGTAGACACAGTCTCTGGAAACACCATATATTTT.

This chain joins TRBV19 and TRBJ1-5; 8 bases are shared with TRBD1. The CDR3 has 13 amino acids. J lost 6 bases, V lost 7 bases, and 5 bases had no gene match. The germline V gene encodes CDR1 LNHDA and CDR2 SQIVND (reference sequence). The CDR3 bases are TGTGCCAGTACCAGGGGGCACGGTCAGCCCCAGCATTTT. This translates into CASTRGHGQPQHF.

This chain joins TRBV19 and TRBJ2-2; the match to TRBD1 covers 9 bases. Trimming at V came to 7 bases and at J to 5 bases, leaving 8 bases not matched to a gene. This CDR3 is built from 15 residues. CDR1 and CDR2 (germline): LNHDA, SQIVND (reference sequence). The CDR3 sequence: CASTKTGGITGELFF. CDR3 in DNA: TGTGCCAGTACTAAGACAGGGGGGATAACCGGGGAGCTGTTTTTT.

This clone came up a few times. The rearrangement uses TRBV11-2 and TRBJ2-1; 7 positions agree with TRBD2. The trim removed 2 bases at V and 3 bases at J, leaving 7 bases unmatched. There are 16 residues in the CDR3. CDR1 and CDR2 (germline): SGHAT, FQNNGV. The CDR3 sequence: CASSLKASGHYNEQFF. The CDR3, as DNA: TGTGCCAGCAGCTTAAAGGCTAGCGGCCACTACAATGAGCAGTTCTTC. Filled out from reference TRBV11-2 and TRBJ2-1, the complete variable domain reads EAGVAQSPRYKIIEKRQSVAFWCNPISGHATLYWYQQILGQGPKLLIQFQNNGVVDDSQLPKDRFSAERLKGVDSTLKIQPAKLEDSAVYLCASSLKASGHYNEQFFGPGTRLTVL.

The V and J genes are TRBV28 and TRBJ2-7, with 12 bases identical to TRBD1. V was clipped by 4 bases and J by 1 base; unmatched bases: 8. The germline gives CDR1 MDHEN, CDR2 SYDVKM. The CDR3 has 17 residues. CDR3 amino acids: CASSSTGTGGFSYEQYF. The CDR3 DNA is TGTGCCAGCAGTTCGACCGGGACAGGGGGCTTTTCCTACGAGCAGTACTTC.

The chain uses TRBV7-7 and TRBJ2-3; no definite D call. Germline values: CDR1 SSHAT, CDR2 FNYEAQ (reference sequence). Trimming left V 5 bases short and J 0 bases short, with 12 bases between. The length of the CDR3 is 15 residues. CDR3 region: CASSPGRSSTDTQYF. CDR3 sequence (DNA): TGTGCCAGCAGCCCGGGTAGATCTAGCACAGATACGCAGTATTTT.

The rearrangement uses TRBV4-3 and TRBJ1-5; TRBD1 is a possible D gene (6 bases). The V gene lost 3 bases and the J gene lost 2 bases, with 8 bases spanning the gap. Per germline, CDR1 LGHNA and CDR2 YSLEER. This CDR3 has 14 residues. CDR3 bases: TGCGCCAGCAGCCACCGGACAGGCAATCAGCCCCAGCATTTT. It is translated as CASSHRTGNQPQHF.

This clone turned up a few times. The V and J genes are TRBV11-2 and TRBJ1-5; D gene ambiguous. The CDR3 extends over 13 amino acids. V gave up 5 bases and J gave up 7 bases, with 12 bases separating them. Germline loops: CDR1 SGHAT, CDR2 FQNNGV. This CDR3 reads CASSLKTSQPQHF. The CDR3 DNA reads TGTGCCAGCAGCCTGAAGACAAGCCAGCCCCAGCATTTT.

This clone was counted a few times. The V call is TRBV30, the J call TRBJ1-1, with 8 bases that match TRBD1. The CDR3 loop spans 14 amino acids. Germline V gene sequence: CDR1 GTSNPN, CDR2 SVGIG (reference sequence). J gave up 1 base and V 3 bases, and 4 bases lay outside the gene matches. The CDR3 sequence: CAWSLTGGNTEAFF. CDR3 DNA sequence: TGTGCCTGGAGCCTCACAGGGGGGAACACTGAAGCTTTCTTT.

The table lists this clone with a few counts. V usage is TRBV14 and J usage is TRBJ2-1; 9 nucleotides agree with TRBD2. This CDR3 is 17 amino acids long. Trimming cost V 0 bases and J 8 bases; bases outside gene matches: 11. Germline CDR1 reads SGHDN; CDR2 reads FVKESK. In DNA, the CDR3 is TGTGCCAGCAGCCAAGATCCTAGCGGGACCCCCAAGGATGAGCAGTTCTTC. It yields the protein CASSQDPSGTPKDEQFF.

In this sample, this clone turned up a few times. The chain is built from TRBV14 and TRBJ2-7; 11 nucleotides align to TRBD1. Germline V gives CDR1 SGHDN, CDR2 FVKESK. The CDR3 extends over 16 amino acids. J gave up 3 bases and V 5 bases, and 9 bases lay outside the gene matches. CDR3 residues: CASSSHSGTGGYEQYF. CDR3 DNA: TGTGCCAGCAGCTCCCACTCCGGGACAGGGGGCTACGAGCAGTACTTC. Complete variable domain (other parts from reference TRBV14 and TRBJ2-7): EAGVTQFPSHSVIEKGQTVTLRCDPISGHDNLYWYRRVMGKEIKFLLHFVKESKQDESGMPNNRFLAERTGGTYSTLKVQPAELEDSGVYFCASSSHSGTGGYEQYFGPGTRLTVT.

The chain has TRBV28 and TRBJ2-3; no definite D call. This CDR3 contains 15 residues. Between the trimmed V and J ends, which lost 5 bases and 1 base, there was a span of 13 bases. Germline CDR1 is MDHEN and CDR2 is SYDVKM. CDR3 sequence: CASSLAAAGTDTQYF. The CDR3 DNA reads TGTGCCAGCAGTCTTGCGGCGGCGGGCACAGATACGCAGTATTTT. The whole variable domain, filled in from reference TRBV28 and TRBJ2-3, reads DVKVTQSSRYLVKRTGEKVFLECVQDMDHENMFWYRQDPGLGLRLIYFSYDVKMKEKGDIPEGYSVSREKKERFSLILESASTNQTSMYLCASSLAAAGTDTQYFGPGTRLTVL.